This record looks at one T cell receptor (beta chain) sequence and its context. These data come from a study of CD8+ T cells in alopecia areata. Treatment here: oral pan-JAK inhibitor, 5-10 mg twice daily. Sequencing templates came from extracted RNA that was reverse transcribed into cDNA. TCRdb's table, derived via immunoSEQ multiplex PCR, lists solely in-frame clones and lacks some. This table holds a few hundred thousand clones, around two fifths found once. The germline V gene has CDR1 SGHRS and CDR2 YFSETQ. The CDR3 has 14 amino acids. V gave up 4 bases and J gave up 4 bases, with 12 bases separating them.

The chain uses TRBV5-1 and TRBJ2-1; D is perhaps TRBD1 (6 bases). The sequence was collected from a human donor with alopecia areata. Sequenced material: CD4+ T cells sorted from blood, taken at approximately week 30, from a patient treated with tofacitinib. The CDR3 spells CASSLMGAYNEQFF. The CDR3 nucleotides read TGCGCCAGCAGCCTCATGGGGGCGTACAATGAGCAGTTCTTC.